Below, 3 T cell receptor beta chains from the same sample are listed, as sequenced in a study of T cell responses to AZD1222 COVID-19 vaccine. Sequenced by immunoSEQ multiplex PCR; TCRdb stores in-frame clones only, minus some. The sample has 130,000 to 150,000 clones; about 92% are singletons. Sequenced material: peripheral blood, taken on day 0 of AZD1222 vaccination. The receptor set was obtained from an adult in good health.

The chain carries TRBV27 and TRBJ2-6; 8 bases are a match to TRBD1. The V and J ends lost 4 bases and 6 bases, in that order; junction bases with no gene match: 17. The CDR3 contains 19 residues. Germline values: CDR1 MNHEY, CDR2 SMNVEV (reference sequence). In nucleotides, the CDR3 is TGTGCCAGCAGTTCGAACCCGGGACAGGAACCTCTGGTGGCCAACGTCCTGACTTTC. Its translation is CASSSNPGQEPLVANVLTF.

The chain combines TRBV3-1 (or the pseudogene TRBV3-2) with TRBJ2-2; 10 positions match TRBD2. The CDR3 sequence is 17 residues long. Germline CDR1 LGHDT, CDR2 YNNKEL (reference sequence). J lost 3 bases, V lost 1 base, and 5 bases had no gene match. CDR3 sequence: CASSQAPLAGDTGELFF. Here the CDR3 DNA reads TGTGCCAGCAGCCAAGCTCCTCTAGCGGGAGACACCGGGGAGCTGTTTTTT.

Here the CDR3 DNA reads TGCAGCGTTGACAGAACAAGCACAGATACGCAGTATTTT. Protein product: CSVDRTSTDTQYF. The chain joins TRBV29-1 to TRBJ2-3; D not resolved. V lost 3 bases and J 0 bases, leaving 7 bases between the germline ends. The CDR3 has 13 residues. Germline V gene lookup returns CDR1 SQVTM and CDR2 ANQGSEA.